This T cell receptor (beta chain) was recorded in a study of T cell changes during pregnancy in multiple sclerosis. Produced via immunoSEQ multiplex PCR; TCRdb's table is partial and in-frame only. The sample lists under 65,000 clones, 92% occurring once. The sequences come from CD4+ T cells from peripheral blood mononuclear cells, collected in the third trimester of pregnancy. This receptor was taken from a female donor with multiple sclerosis, enrolled in a pregnancy study.

Written as DNA, the CDR3 is TGTGCCAGTAGTCGGGACAGTAACTATGGCTACACCTTC. Translated, it gives CASSRDSNYGYTF. J is TRBJ1-2 and V is TRBV19; 7 bases line up with TRBD1. Trimming took 5 bases from V and 1 from J; bases not matched to a gene: 1. Germline V gene sequence: CDR1 LNHDA, CDR2 SQIVND (reference sequence). The CDR3 extends over 13 amino acids.